This T cell receptor (beta chain) is drawn from a study of cytomegalovirus exposure and HLA in healthy donors. The germline gives CDR1 SGHRS, CDR2 YFSETQ. The CDR3 is 16 residues long. The ends were cut back, 1 base at V and 0 bases at J, with 12 bases in the middle. The donors were members of the validation cohort comprising some 120 subjects, separate from the approximately 630-subject first cohort. Sequencing was performed with immunoSEQ multiplex PCR; in TCRdb, only in-frame clones are kept and a portion is missing. There are around 300,000 clones in the sample; roughly 85% occur only once, and less than 1.2% lies in the top ten.

J is TRBJ2-3 and V is TRBV5-1; D not resolved. The clonotype comes from a woman between 18 and 30 years old in good health and CMV-seronegative. The sample taken for sequencing was PBMCs. The DNA for the CDR3 is TGCGCCAGCAGCTTGTCGGTGCACTCTAGCACAGATACGCAGTATTTT. It specifies CASSLSVHSSTDTQYF.